This TCR beta chain was captured by sequencing in a study of T cell responses to AZD1222 COVID-19 vaccine. The protocol was immunoSEQ multiplex PCR, while the TCRdb copy is restricted to in-frame clones and leaves out a portion. The data hold roughly 140,000 clones, with 85% to 95% observed a single time. The sequence derives from an adult who had recovered from COVID-19. The input for sequencing was peripheral blood, taken after recovery from COVID-19.

CDR3 protein: CASSAGTSWETQYF. CDR3 in DNA: TGTGCCAGCAGTGCCGGGACCTCATGGGAGACCCAGTACTTC. This chain links TRBV25-1 with TRBJ2-5; D might be TRBD1 or TRBD2, each matching 5 bases. The CDR3 spans 14 residues. Per the germline V gene, CDR1 is MGHDK and CDR2 is SYGVNS. The V end lost 4 bases, the J end lost 5 bases, and 14 bases lay between the germline ends.